This TCR beta chain was obtained from a study of CD8+ T cells in alopecia areata. The wider study: Administration of oral tofacitinib to treated patients was at 5 to 10 mg twice daily. The investigators scored severity in treated patients by the percentage of affected scalp area.

After isolation, RNA underwent reverse transcription to generate cDNA as the sequencing template. The protocol was immunoSEQ multiplex PCR, while the TCRdb copy is restricted to in-frame clones and leaves out a portion. In the table there are 130,000 or so clones, roughly 55% of which are singletons. As for treatment: oral pan-JAK inhibitor, 5-10 mg twice daily. Researchers gathered lesional scalp punch biopsies and peripheral blood from patients with alopecia areata. The CDR3 has 17 residues. Germline loops: CDR1 MGHRA, CDR2 YSYEKL. V gave up 1 base and J gave up 1 base, with 16 bases separating them.

The source is a human donor with alopecia areata. This specimen was CD4+ T cells sorted from blood, taken at week 4, from a patient treated with tofacitinib. This chain uses TRBV4-1 with TRBJ1-2; D possibly corresponds to TRBD1 (6 bases). The CDR3 DNA sequence: TGCGCCAGCAGCCAAGGTGGTCTAGGACAGAGTAACTATGGCTACACCTTC. It translates to CASSQGGLGQSNYGYTF.